This TCR beta chain was retrieved from a study of Graves' ophthalmopathy and Graves' hyperthyroidism. As the template, RNA transcripts were used to amplify TCR beta CDR3 regions. RT-PCR with HTBI primers came first, then second-round multiplex PCR. MiXCR was run by TCRdb on the multiplex PCR reads, yielding one entry per CDR3 protein. The sample lists around 340,000 distinct CDR3 sequences, roughly 15% seen once, with around an eighth in the top ten. Germline-derived CDR1 and CDR2 are SGHAT and FQNNGV. V was pared by 4 bases and J by 5 bases, with 8 bases of the junction left unmatched. CDR3 length: 15 residues.

The sample taken for sequencing was peripheral blood. The receptor's source is an adult man with Graves' ophthalmopathy. The genes are TRBV11-2 and TRBJ2-7, with 10 bases lining up with TRBD2. This CDR3 reads CASSSNLAGANEQYF. CDR3 DNA: TGTGCCAGCAGCTCGAATCTAGCGGGAGCCAACGAGCAGTACTTC. The full variable domain, rest sourced from reference TRBV11-2 and TRBJ2-7, is EAGVAQSPRYKIIEKRQSVAFWCNPISGHATLYWYQQILGQGPKLLIQFQNNGVVDDSQLPKDRFSAERLKGVDSTLKIQPAKLEDSAVYLCASSSNLAGANEQYFGPGTRLTVT.